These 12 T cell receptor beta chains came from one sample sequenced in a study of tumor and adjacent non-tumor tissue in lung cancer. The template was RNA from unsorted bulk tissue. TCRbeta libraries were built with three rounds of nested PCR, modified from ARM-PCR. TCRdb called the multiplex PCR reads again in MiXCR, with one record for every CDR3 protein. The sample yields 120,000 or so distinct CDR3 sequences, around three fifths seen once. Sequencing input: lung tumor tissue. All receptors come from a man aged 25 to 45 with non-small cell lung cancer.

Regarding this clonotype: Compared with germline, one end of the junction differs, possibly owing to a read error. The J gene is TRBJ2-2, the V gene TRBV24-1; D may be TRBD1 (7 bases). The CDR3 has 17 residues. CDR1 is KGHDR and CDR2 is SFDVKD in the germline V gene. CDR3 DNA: TGTGCCACCAGTGATTACCCCTCCCCAGGGGGGACCGGGGAGTTGTCTTTT. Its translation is CATSDYPSPGGTGELSF.

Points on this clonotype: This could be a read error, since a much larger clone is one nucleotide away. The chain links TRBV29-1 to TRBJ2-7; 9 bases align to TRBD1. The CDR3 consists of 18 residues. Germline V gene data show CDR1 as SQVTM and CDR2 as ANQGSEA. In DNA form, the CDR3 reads TGCAGCGTTGAATCTGGCGCTACCGGGACAGGGAGGGCCTACGAGCAGCACTTC. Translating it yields CSVESGATGTGRAYEQHF.

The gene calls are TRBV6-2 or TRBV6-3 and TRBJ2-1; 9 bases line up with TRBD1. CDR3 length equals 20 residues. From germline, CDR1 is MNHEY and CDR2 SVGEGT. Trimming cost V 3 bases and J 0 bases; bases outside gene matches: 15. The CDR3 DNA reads TGTGCCAGCAGTTATTCGGCGGGACAGGGTTACATAAGCTCCTACAATGAGCAGTTCTTC. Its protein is CASSYSAGQGYISSYNEQFF.

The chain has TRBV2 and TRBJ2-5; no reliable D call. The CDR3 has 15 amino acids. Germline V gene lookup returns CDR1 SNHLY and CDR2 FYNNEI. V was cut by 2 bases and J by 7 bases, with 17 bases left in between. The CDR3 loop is CASSESGSWGWTQYF. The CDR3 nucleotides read TGTGCCAGCAGTGAATCGGGTAGCTGGGGTTGGACCCAGTACTTC. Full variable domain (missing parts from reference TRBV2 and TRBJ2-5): EPEVTQTPSHQVTQMGQEVILRCVPISNHLYFYWYRQILGQKVEFLVSFYNNEISEKSEIFDDQFSVERPDGSNFTLKIRSTKLEDSAMYFCASSESGSWGWTQYFGPGTRLLVL.

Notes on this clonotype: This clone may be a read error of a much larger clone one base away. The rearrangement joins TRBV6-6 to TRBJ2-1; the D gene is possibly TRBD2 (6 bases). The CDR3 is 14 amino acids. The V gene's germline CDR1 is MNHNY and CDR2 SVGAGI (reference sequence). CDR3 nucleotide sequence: TGTACCAGCAGACCCCCCGAGACTAGTAGTGAGCAGTTCTTC. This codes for CTSRPPETSSEQFF.

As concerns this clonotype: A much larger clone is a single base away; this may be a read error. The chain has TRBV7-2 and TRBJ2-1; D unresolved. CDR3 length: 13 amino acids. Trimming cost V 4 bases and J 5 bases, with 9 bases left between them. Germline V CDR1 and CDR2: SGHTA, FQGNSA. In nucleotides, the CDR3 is TGTGCCAGCAGCTCGGTGAGTGACAATGAGCAGTTCTTC. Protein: CASSSVSDNEQFF.

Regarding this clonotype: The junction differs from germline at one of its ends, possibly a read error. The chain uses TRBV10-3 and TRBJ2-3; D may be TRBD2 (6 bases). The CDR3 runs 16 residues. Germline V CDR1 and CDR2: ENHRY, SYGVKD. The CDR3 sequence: CAISLGEDLGTVTRYF. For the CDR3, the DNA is TGTGCCATTAGCCTGGGGGAGGACTTAGGCACAGTTACGCGGTATTTT.

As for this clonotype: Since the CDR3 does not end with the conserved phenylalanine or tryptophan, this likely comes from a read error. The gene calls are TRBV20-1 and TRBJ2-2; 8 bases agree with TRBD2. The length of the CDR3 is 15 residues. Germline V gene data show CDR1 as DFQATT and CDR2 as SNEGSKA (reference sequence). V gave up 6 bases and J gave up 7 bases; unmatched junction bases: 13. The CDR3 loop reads CSAPRRGAGNGELFL. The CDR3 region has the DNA TGCAGTGCCCCCAGGCGGGGGGCGGGCAACGGGGAGCTGTTTTTA.

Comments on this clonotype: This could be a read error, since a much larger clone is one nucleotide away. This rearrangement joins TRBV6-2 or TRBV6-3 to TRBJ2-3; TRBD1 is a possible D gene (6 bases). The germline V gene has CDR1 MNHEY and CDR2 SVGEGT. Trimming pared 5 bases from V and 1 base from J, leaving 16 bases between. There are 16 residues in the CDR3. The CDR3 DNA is TGTGCCAGCAGTACCCGACAGGTTGGGGGCACAGATACGCAGTATTTT. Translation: CASSTRQVGGTDTQYF.

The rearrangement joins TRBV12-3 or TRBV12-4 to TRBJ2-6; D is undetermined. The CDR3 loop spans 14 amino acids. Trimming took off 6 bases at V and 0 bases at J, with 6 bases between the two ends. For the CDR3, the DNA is TGTGCCAGCAGGGGCAGCTCTGGGGCCAACGTCCTGACTTTC. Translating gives CASRGSSGANVLTF.

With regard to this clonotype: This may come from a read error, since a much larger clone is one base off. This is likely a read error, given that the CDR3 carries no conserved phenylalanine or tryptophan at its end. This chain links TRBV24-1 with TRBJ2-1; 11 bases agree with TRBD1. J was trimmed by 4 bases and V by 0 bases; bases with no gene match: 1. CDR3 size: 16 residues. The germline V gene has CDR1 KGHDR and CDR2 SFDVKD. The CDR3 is CATSDLGTGGYNEQFL. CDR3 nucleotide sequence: TGTGCCACCAGTGATTTGGGGACAGGGGGTTACAATGAGCAGTTCTTA.

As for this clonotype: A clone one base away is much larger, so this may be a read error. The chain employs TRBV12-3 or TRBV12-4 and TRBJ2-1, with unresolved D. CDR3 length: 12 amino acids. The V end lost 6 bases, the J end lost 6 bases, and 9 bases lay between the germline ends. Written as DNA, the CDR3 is TGTGCCAGCAGGGTGCATTGCAATGAGCAGTTCTTC. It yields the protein CASRVHCNEQFF.